The clone carrying this TCR beta chain was counted many times. The antigen is undetermined. The sample comes from a study of T cells in Graves' hyperthyroidism and ophthalmopathy. Study-level background: Once the initial diagnosis was made, peripheral blood was obtained before any treatment. Whole-study results and caveats: Onset of ophthalmopathy came a median around 6.2 months after the model predicted it.

Using RNA transcripts as the source, TCR beta CDR3 regions were amplified. In the first-round RT-PCR of the TCR CDR3, the HTBI primer set was used. In TCRdb, the multiplex PCR reads were re-called with MiXCR into one record per CDR3 protein. Of 550,000 to 700,000 distinct CDR3 sequences in the sample, 14% to 15% were seen once. Deletions cut 3 bases from V and 0 bases from J, with 8 bases between. The germline V gene has CDR1 MNHNS and CDR2 SASEGT. The CDR3 consists of 14 residues. V usage is TRBV6-1 and J usage is TRBJ1-1; unclear D gene. This TCR was sampled from a woman in her thirties or forties with Graves' ophthalmopathy. The sequencing input was blood. The chain's CDR3 is CASSDVDMNTEAFF. The CDR3 DNA follows: TGTGCCAGCAGTGATGTTGATATGAACACTGAAGCTTTCTTT.